Below, 27 T cell receptor beta chains from the same sample are listed, as sequenced in a study of vaccination and CD4 T cells after COVID-19. These receptors' targets are unknown. Sequenced with the Oncomine TCR Beta short-read assay was DNA taken from cultured CD4+ T cells. TCRdb processed the PCR reads anew with MiXCR; each CDR3 protein has one entry. The repertoire includes about 9,600 distinct CDR3 sequences, approximately 30% of them detected once, and about an eighth sits in the top ten. Regarding treatment: approximately 11-day PBMC culture with coronavirus spike peptide pools or control peptides (ViraFEST assay). Material: CD4+ T cells from blood, cultured in vitro, obtained after SARS-CoV-2 vaccination. The receptors originated from a human donor who had recovered from COVID-19.

In regard to this clonotype: It may be a read error: a sequence one base away is much more abundant. This chain joins TRBV20-1 and TRBJ2-5, with D unresolved. CDR3 length: 13 residues. Germline CDR1 is DFQATT and CDR2 is SNEGSKA (reference sequence). In DNA form, the CDR3 reads TGCGGTGCTAGTTCAGAACTCCAAGAGACCCAGTACTTC. This codes for CGASSELQETQYF.

This clonotype rates as medium-sized (0.01 to 0.1%). This chain uses TRBV24-1 with TRBJ1-2; D remains ambiguous. The V end was cut by 2 bases, the J end by 0 bases, with 9 bases between. This CDR3 contains 15 residues. Per the germline V gene, CDR1 is KGHDR and CDR2 is SFDVKD. The DNA for the CDR3 is TGTGCCACCAGTGATTCCTCCAGCGCTAACTATGGCTACACCTTC. Translation: CATSDSSSANYGYTF.

This chain joins TRBV6-1 and TRBJ2-2; the match to TRBD2 covers 11 bases. Germline CDR1 MNHNS, CDR2 SASEGT. Germline trimming cut 7 bases from V and 0 bases from J; bases unmatched to any gene: 4. This CDR3 contains 16 residues. The CDR3 loop reads CASTPSGRSNTGELFF. The CDR3 bases are TGTGCCAGCACCCCTAGCGGGAGGTCGAACACCGGGGAGCTGTTTTTT.

This clonotype has only a few counts. The chain recombines TRBV28 with TRBJ2-7; 11 bases line up with TRBD2. Germline lookup yields CDR1 MDHEN and CDR2 SYDVKM. J gave up 5 bases and V 6 bases, and 9 bases lay outside the gene matches. The CDR3 runs 15 residues. CDR3 region: CASRPVAGGRHEQYF. The CDR3 nucleotides read TGTGCCAGCAGGCCCGTAGCGGGAGGGCGTCACGAGCAGTACTTC.

This chain links TRBV27 with TRBJ2-3; 10 bases map to TRBD1. The CDR3 extends over 16 amino acids. Trimming took 8 bases from V and 4 from J; bases not matched to a gene: 12. Germline V gene lookup returns CDR1 MNHEY and CDR2 SMNVEV (reference sequence). CDR3 sequence (DNA): TGTGCCAGCTCAGGCCCGGACAGGGGGGGGGCAGATACGCAGTATTTT. Translated, it gives CASSGPDRGGADTQYF.

The chain combines TRBV5-1 with TRBJ2-3, with D perhaps matching TRBD2 (6 bases). CDR3 length: 14 residues. Trimming took 9 bases from V and 1 from J, leaving 15 bases between them. Germline CDR1 is SGHRS and CDR2 is YFSETQ. The CDR3 sequence: CATPGDFRTDTQYF. For the CDR3, the DNA is TGCGCCACCCCGGGGGACTTTCGCACAGATACGCAGTATTTT.

This clonotype was seen a few times. The J gene is TRBJ2-5, the V gene TRBV7-8; 9 positions agree with TRBD2. After removal of 5 bases from V and 4 bases from J, the junction contained 11 bases not matched to a gene. The CDR3 covers 16 residues. Per germline, CDR1 SGHVS and CDR2 FQNEAQ. CDR3 sequence: CASSEVGGRGRETQYF. In DNA form, the CDR3 reads TGTGCCAGCAGCGAGGTCGGCGGGAGGGGACGAGAGACCCAGTACTTC.

This clonotype occurred a few times. The V gene is TRBV6-2 or TRBV6-3, the J gene TRBJ1-5, with D hard to call. This CDR3 region has 12 residues. The germline V gene has CDR1 MNHEY and CDR2 SVGEGT. Trimming left V 4 bases short and J 4 bases short, with 5 bases between. The CDR3 DNA is TGTGCCAGCAGTTGGGGAAATCAGCCCCAGCATTTT. Translated: CASSWGNQPQHF.

The chain employs TRBV5-4 and TRBJ2-7, with 8 bases aligning to TRBD1. The V gene end was trimmed by 4 bases and the J gene end by 5 bases; junction bases not matched to a gene: 8. CDR3 length equals 14 residues. Germline assignment: CDR1 SGHNT and CDR2 YYREEE (reference sequence). For the CDR3, the DNA is TGTGCCAGCAGCCCAACCAGGGGGCAGGACGAGCAGTACTTC. Its protein product is CASSPTRGQDEQYF.

A few counts support this clonotype. The V call is TRBV20-1, the J call TRBJ2-7, with D possibly being TRBD2 (5 bases). Germline CDR1 is DFQATT and CDR2 is SNEGSKA (reference sequence). V lost 5 bases and J 6 bases, leaving 14 bases between the germline ends. The length of the CDR3 is 12 residues. This CDR3 reads CSAPTLAGEQYF. In DNA form, the CDR3 reads TGCAGTGCTCCCACCCTGGCGGGCGAGCAGTACTTC.

This clonotype has only one observation. The chain combines TRBV20-1 with TRBJ2-1, with 8 bases identical to TRBD2. Looked up from germline, CDR1 is DFQATT and CDR2 is SNEGSKA (reference sequence). CDR3 length: 16 amino acids. V shed 0 bases and J 4 bases; nucleotides not matched to a gene: 8. CDR3 protein: CSARDISSGLYNEQFF. The CDR3 nucleotides are TGCAGTGCTAGAGATATTTCTAGCGGGCTGTACAATGAGCAGTTCTTC.

The chain combines TRBV6-2 or TRBV6-3 with TRBJ1-1, with TRBD1 matching over 8 bases. Germline trimming cut 4 bases from V and 11 bases from J; bases unmatched to any gene: 18. The CDR3 runs 16 residues. Germline loops: CDR1 MNHEY, CDR2 SVGEGT. The CDR3: CASSFQDLRQGAVAFF. In nucleotides, the CDR3 is TGTGCCAGCAGTTTCCAGGACCTAAGGCAGGGGGCGGTGGCTTTCTTT.

This clonotype was recorded a few times. The chain uses TRBV28 and TRBJ1-5; D possibly corresponds to TRBD1 (6 bases). The CDR3 length is 16 residues. V shed 3 bases and J shed 5 bases, with 17 bases lying between them. Germline V lookup: CDR1 MDHEN, CDR2 SYDVKM. The CDR3 spells CASSFSGRGRDQPQHF. The CDR3 coding sequence is TGTGCCAGCAGTTTTAGTGGCAGGGGTCGGGATCAGCCCCAGCATTTT.

This clonotype came up a few times. The chain recombines TRBV7-6 with TRBJ2-2; D gene ambiguous. The germline gives CDR1 SGHVS, CDR2 FNYEAQ. The V end was cut by 1 base, the J end by 6 bases, with 6 bases between. CDR3 length equals 13 residues. This CDR3 reads CASSLVWAGELFF. CDR3 nucleotides: TGTGCCAGCAGCTTAGTATGGGCCGGGGAGCTGTTTTTT.

The rearrangement uses TRBV7-8 and TRBJ2-3; the match to TRBD2 covers 7 bases. V was pared by 0 bases and J by 0 bases, with 6 bases of the junction left unmatched. This CDR3 spans 17 amino acids. The germline gives CDR1 SGHVS, CDR2 FQNEAQ. Here the CDR3 reads CASSLAAASGSTDTQYF. CDR3 coding DNA: TGTGCCAGCAGCTTAGCGGCGGCTAGCGGTAGCACAGATACGCAGTATTTT.

This clonotype was observed a few times. This chain uses TRBV28 with TRBJ1-5; no firm D call. This CDR3 comprises 12 residues. Germline lookup yields CDR1 MDHEN and CDR2 SYDVKM. V gave up 4 bases and J gave up 6 bases, with 7 bases separating them. CDR3 protein: CASSSTGQPQHF. In DNA, the CDR3 is TGTGCCAGCAGTTCGACGGGTCAGCCCCAGCATTTT.

J is TRBJ1-6 and V is TRBV20-1, with a possible D match to TRBD1 (5 bases). The CDR3 runs to 13 residues. In germline, CDR1 is DFQATT, CDR2 SNEGSKA (reference sequence). Trimming cost V 3 bases and J 10 bases, with 13 bases left between them. The CDR3 DNA reads as TGCAGTGCTAGGGAGGGGATGGGCTCACCCCTCCACTTT. It translates to CSAREGMGSPLHF.

This clonotype was counted a few times. The chain joins TRBV6-5 to TRBJ1-1, with D possibly TRBD1 on 6 matching bases. V was shortened by 2 bases and J by 6 bases, with 16 bases between the two germline ends. Germline lookup yields CDR1 MNHEY and CDR2 SVGAGI. The CDR3 spans 15 residues. This CDR3 reads CASSYIRTGFAEAFF. The CDR3 DNA is TGTGCCAGCAGTTACATAAGAACAGGGTTCGCTGAAGCTTTCTTT.

As to this clonotype: Since a much larger clone is just one base distant, this may be a read error. The chain joins TRBV7-8 to TRBJ2-7; D is perhaps TRBD2 (6 bases). The CDR3 is 14 amino acids. The germline CDR1 and CDR2 sequences are SGHVS and FQNEAQ. CDR3 sequence reads: CASSFQRVSYEQCF. CDR3 in DNA: TGTGCCAGCAGCTTCCAGCGGGTCTCCTACGAGCAGTGCTTC. Together with reference TRBV7-8 and TRBJ2-7, the CDR3 gives the full variable domain: GAGVSQSPRYKVAKRGQDVALRCDPISGHVSLFWYQQALGQGPEFLTYFQNEAQLDKSGLPSDRFFAERPEGSVSTLKIQRTQQEDSAVYLCASSFQRVSYEQCFGPGTRLTVT.

The chain has TRBV5-4 and TRBJ1-1; TRBD1 is a possible D gene (5 bases). The V gene's germline CDR1 is SGHNT and CDR2 YYREEE (reference sequence). The CDR3 runs 16 residues. Trimming left V 0 bases short and J 5 bases short, with 17 bases between. The CDR3 coding sequence is TGTGCCAGCAGCTTGGGTGCGGGGCGCGGGGGTACTGAAGCTTTCTTT. It codes for CASSLGAGRGGTEAFF.

The V and J genes are TRBV7-2 and TRBJ2-3; a possible D gene is TRBD2 (5 bases). Germline-derived CDR1 and CDR2 are SGHTA and FQGNSA. The CDR3 is 15 amino acids. V was cut by 1 base and J by 1 base, with 9 bases left in between. In nucleotides, the CDR3 is TGTGCCAGCAGCTTAGTGGTCGGGGGCACAGATACGCAGTATTTT. Translated, it gives CASSLVVGGTDTQYF.

This clonotype occurred a few times. This chain connects TRBV20-1 to TRBJ2-3; D perhaps matches TRBD1 (6 bases). CDR3 length equals 16 residues. Germline V gives CDR1 DFQATT, CDR2 SNEGSKA (reference sequence). Trimming shortened V by 5 bases and J by 3 bases, and 21 bases separated the two germline ends. DNA for the CDR3: TGCAGTGCTGGGGCATACGGCGTCACAGGGACAGATACGCAGTATTTT. Amino acids: CSAGAYGVTGTDTQYF.

The chain is built from TRBV6-1 and TRBJ1-5; D remains ambiguous. V gave up 5 bases and J gave up 1 base, with 3 bases separating them. The germline gives CDR1 MNHNS, CDR2 SASEGT. This CDR3 spans 12 amino acids. DNA for the CDR3: TGTGCCAGCAGTACCAGCAATCAGCCCCAGCATTTT. It yields the protein CASSTSNQPQHF.

V and J are TRBV28 and TRBJ1-3, with D possibly being TRBD1 (5 bases). CDR3 length equals 15 residues. V lost 6 bases and J lost 4, with 16 bases in between. Germline CDR1 reads MDHEN; CDR2 reads SYDVKM. CDR3 sequence: CASRQGRAIGNTIYF. CDR3 DNA sequence: TGTGCCAGCAGGCAGGGCAGGGCAATCGGAAACACCATATATTTT.

This clonotype is deemed medium-sized. The rearrangement links TRBV7-2 to TRBJ1-3, with 7 bases fitting TRBD1. In germline, CDR1 is SGHTA, CDR2 FQGNSA. V trimming: 5 bases; J trimming: 9 bases; junction bases outside the gene matches: 4. The CDR3 consists of 12 residues. CDR3 nucleotide sequence: TGTGCCAGCAGCGCGACAGGGAGCACCATATATTTT. It is translated as CASSATGSTIYF.

This chain uses TRBV7-2 with TRBJ1-4; 8 nucleotides align to TRBD1. From germline, CDR1 is SGHTA and CDR2 FQGNSA. Trimming removed 5 bases from V and 0 bases from J; junction bases left unmatched: 11. The CDR3 consists of 18 residues. In DNA form, the CDR3 reads TGTGCCAGCAGCGCACGCTTTGGACAGGGTGCAACTAATGAAAAACTGTTTTTT. Residues: CASSARFGQGATNEKLFF.

This clonotype is medium-sized in the sample. V is TRBV27 and J is TRBJ1-2, with D maybe TRBD1 (5 bases). The germline V gene encodes CDR1 MNHEY and CDR2 SMNVEV (reference sequence). Trimming took 6 bases from V and 2 from J, leaving 16 bases between them. CDR3 length: 15 residues. CDR3 residues: CASRASGTVNYGYTF. DNA for the CDR3: TGTGCCAGCAGGGCCTCCGGGACGGTGAACTATGGCTACACCTTC.